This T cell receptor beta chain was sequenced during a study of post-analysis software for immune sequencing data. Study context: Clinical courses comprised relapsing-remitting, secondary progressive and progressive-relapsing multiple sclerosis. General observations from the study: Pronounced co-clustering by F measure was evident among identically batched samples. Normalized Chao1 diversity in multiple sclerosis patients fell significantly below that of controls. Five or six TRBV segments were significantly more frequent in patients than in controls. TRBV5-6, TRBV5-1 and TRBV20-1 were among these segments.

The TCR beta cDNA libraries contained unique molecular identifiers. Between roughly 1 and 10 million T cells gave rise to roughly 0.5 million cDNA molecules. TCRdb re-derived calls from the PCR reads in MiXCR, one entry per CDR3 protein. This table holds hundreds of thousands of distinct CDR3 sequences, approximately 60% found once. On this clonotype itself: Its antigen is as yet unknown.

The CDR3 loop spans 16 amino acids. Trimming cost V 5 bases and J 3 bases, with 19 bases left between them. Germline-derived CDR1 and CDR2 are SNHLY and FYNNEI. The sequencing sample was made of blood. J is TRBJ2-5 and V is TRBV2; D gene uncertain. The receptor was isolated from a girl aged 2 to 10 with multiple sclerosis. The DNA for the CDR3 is TGTGCCAGCAGTCCCAACCCCAATATATACAAAGAGACCCAGTACTTC. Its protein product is CASSPNPNIYKETQYF.